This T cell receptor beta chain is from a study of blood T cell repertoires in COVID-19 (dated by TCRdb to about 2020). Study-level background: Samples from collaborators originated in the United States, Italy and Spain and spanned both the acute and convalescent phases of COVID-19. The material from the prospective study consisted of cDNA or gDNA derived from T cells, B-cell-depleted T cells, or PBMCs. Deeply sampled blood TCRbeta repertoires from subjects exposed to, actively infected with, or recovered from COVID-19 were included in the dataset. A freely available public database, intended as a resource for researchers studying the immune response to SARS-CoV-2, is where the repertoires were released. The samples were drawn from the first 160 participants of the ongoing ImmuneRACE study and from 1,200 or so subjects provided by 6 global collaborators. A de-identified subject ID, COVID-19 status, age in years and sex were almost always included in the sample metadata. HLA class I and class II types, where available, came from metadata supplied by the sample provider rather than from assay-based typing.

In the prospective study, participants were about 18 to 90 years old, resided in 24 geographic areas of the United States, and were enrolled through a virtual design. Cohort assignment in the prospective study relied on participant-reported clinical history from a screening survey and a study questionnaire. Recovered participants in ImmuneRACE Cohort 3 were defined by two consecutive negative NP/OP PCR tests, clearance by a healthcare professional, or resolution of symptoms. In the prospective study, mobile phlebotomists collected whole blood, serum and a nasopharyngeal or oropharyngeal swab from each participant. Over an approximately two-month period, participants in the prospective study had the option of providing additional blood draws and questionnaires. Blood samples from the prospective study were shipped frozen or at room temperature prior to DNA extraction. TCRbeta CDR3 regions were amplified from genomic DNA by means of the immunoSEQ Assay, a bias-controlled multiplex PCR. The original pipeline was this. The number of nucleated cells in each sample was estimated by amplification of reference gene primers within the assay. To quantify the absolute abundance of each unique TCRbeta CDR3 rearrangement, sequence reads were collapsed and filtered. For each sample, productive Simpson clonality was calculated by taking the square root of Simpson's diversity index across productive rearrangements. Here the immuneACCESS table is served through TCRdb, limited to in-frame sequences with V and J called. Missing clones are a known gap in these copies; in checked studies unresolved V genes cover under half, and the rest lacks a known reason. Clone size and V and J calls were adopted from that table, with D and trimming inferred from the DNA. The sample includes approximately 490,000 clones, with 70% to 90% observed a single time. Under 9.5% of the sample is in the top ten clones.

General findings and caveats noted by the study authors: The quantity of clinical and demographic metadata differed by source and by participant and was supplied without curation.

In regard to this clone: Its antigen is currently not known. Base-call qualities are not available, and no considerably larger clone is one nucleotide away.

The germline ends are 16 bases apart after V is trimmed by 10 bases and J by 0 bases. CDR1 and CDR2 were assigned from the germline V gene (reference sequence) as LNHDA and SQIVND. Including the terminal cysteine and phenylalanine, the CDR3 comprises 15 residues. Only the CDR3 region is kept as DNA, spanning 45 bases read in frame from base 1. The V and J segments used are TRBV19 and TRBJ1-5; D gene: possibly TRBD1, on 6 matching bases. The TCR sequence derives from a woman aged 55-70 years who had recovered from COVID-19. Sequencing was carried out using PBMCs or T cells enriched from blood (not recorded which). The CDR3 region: CATSDSDYSNQPQHF. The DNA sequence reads TGTGCCACCTCGGACAGCGACTATAGCAATCAGCCCCAGCATTTT.